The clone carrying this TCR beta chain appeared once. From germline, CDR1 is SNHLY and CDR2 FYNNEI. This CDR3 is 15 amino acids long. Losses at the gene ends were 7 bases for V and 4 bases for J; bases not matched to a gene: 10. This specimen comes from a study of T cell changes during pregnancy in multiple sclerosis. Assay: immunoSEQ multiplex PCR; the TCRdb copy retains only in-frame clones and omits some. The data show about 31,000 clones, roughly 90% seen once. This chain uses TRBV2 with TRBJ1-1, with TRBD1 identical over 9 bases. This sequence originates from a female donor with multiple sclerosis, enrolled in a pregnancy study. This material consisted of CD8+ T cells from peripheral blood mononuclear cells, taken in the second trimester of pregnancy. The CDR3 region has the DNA TGTGCCAGCAACCGACAGGGGGGGTATGGCACTGAAGCTTTCTTT. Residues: CASNRQGGYGTEAFF.